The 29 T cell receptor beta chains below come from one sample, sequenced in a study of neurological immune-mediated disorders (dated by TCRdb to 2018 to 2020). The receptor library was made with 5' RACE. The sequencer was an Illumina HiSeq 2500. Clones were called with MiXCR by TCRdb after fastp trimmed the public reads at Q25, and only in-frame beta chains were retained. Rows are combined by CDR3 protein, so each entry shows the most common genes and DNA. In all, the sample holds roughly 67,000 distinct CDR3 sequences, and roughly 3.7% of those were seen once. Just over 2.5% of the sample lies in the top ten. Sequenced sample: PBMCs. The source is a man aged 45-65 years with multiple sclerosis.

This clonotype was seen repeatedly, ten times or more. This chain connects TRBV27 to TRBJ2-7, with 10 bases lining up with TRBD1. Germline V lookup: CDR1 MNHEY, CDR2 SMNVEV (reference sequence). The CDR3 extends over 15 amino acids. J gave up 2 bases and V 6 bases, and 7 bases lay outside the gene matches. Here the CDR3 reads CASRKGQGLPYEQYF. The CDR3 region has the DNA TGTGCCAGCAGAAAGGGACAGGGGTTGCCCTACGAGCAGTACTTC.

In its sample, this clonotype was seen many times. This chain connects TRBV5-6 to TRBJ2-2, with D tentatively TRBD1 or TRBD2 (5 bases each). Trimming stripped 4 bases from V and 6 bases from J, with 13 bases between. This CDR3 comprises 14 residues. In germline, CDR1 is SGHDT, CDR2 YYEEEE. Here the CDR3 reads CASSVGPTAGELFF. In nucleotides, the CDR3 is TGTGCCAGCAGCGTGGGACCGACGGCCGGGGAGCTGTTTTTT.

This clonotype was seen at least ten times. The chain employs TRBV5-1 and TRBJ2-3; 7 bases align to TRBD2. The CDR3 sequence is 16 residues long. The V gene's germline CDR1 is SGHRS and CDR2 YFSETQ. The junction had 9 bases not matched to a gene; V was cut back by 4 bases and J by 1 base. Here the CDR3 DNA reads TGCGCCAGCAGCCTCCGGGGGGACCTCGGCACAGATACGCAGTATTTT. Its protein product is CASSLRGDLGTDTQYF.

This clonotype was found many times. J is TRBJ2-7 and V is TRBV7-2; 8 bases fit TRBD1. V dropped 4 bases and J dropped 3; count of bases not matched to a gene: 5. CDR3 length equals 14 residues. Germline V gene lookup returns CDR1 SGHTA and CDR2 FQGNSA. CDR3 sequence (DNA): TGTGCCAGCAGCTCCGGGACAGGCATCTACGAGCAGTACTTC. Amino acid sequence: CASSSGTGIYEQYF.

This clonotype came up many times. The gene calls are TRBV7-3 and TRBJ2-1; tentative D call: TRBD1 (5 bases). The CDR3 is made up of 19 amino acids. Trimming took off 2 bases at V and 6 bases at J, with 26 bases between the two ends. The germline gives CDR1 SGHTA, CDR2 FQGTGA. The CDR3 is CASSLRGQDSNVDGNEQFF. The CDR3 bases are TGTGCCAGCAGCTTACGCGGACAAGACAGCAACGTGGACGGCAATGAGCAGTTCTTC.

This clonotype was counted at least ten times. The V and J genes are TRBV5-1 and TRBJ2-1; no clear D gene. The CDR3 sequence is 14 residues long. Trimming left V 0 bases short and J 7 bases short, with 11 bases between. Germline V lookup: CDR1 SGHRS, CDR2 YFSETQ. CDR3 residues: CASSLEINLNEQFF. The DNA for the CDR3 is TGCGCCAGCAGCTTGGAGATTAATTTAAATGAGCAGTTCTTC.

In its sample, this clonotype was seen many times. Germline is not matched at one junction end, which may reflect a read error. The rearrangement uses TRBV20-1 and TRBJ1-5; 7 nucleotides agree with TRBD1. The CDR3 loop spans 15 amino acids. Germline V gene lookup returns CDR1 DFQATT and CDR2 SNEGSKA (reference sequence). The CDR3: CSARDSFTSNQPQNF. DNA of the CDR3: TGCAGTGCCAGGGACAGTTTTACCAGCAATCAGCCCCAGAATTTT.

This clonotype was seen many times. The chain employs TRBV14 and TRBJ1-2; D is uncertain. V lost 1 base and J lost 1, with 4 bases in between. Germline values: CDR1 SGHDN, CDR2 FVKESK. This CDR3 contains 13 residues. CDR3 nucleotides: TGTGCCAGCAGCCAAGGCTATAACTATGGCTACACCTTC. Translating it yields CASSQGYNYGYTF.

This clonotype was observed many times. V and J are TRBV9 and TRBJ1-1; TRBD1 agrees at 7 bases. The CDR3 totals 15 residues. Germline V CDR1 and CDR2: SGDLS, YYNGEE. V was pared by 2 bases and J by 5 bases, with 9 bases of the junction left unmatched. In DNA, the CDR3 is TGTGCCAGCAGCGTCGGAAGAGGGGGCGGGACTGAAGCTTTCTTT. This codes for CASSVGRGGGTEAFF.

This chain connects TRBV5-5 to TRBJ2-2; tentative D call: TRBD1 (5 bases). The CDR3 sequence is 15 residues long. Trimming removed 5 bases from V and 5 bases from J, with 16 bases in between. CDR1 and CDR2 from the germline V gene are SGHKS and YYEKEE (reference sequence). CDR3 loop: CASRRLTGATGELFF. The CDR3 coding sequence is TGTGCCAGCAGACGGTTAACAGGTGCGACCGGGGAGCTGTTTTTT.

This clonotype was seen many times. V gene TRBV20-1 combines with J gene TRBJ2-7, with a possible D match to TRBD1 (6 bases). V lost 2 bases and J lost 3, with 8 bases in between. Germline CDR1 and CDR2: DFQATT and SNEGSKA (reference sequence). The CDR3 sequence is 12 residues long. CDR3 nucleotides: TGCAGTGCTAGACAACAGGGCTACGAGCAGTACTTC. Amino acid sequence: CSARQQGYEQYF.

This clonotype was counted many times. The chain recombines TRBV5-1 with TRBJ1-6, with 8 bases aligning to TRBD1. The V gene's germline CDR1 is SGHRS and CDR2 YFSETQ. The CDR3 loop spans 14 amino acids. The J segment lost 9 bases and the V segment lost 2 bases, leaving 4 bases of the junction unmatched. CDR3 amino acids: CASSFLDRGSPLHF. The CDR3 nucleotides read TGCGCCAGCAGCTTTCTCGACAGGGGTTCACCCCTCCACTTT.

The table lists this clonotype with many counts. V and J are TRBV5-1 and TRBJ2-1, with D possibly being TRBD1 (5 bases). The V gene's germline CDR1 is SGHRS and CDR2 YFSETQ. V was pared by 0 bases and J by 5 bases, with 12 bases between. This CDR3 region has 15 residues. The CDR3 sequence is CASSLGARVHNEQFF. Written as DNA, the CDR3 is TGCGCCAGCAGCTTGGGTGCCAGGGTCCACAATGAGCAGTTCTTC.

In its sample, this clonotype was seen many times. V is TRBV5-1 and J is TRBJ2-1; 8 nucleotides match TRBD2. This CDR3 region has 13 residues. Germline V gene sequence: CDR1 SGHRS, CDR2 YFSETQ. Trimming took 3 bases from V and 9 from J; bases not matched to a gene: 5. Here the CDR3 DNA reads TGCGCCAGCAGCTCTCTAGCGGGCGGTGAGCAGTTCTTC. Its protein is CASSSLAGGEQFF.

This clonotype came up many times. The CDR3 region is CASSWAGQGEQETQYF. The DNA of the CDR3 is TGTGCCAGCAGCTGGGCCGGACAGGGAGAGCAAGAGACCCAGTACTTC. J is TRBJ2-5 and V is TRBV7-8; 8 bases are a match to TRBD1. V lost 4 bases and J lost 2; bases outside the gene matches: 9. From germline, CDR1 is SGHVS and CDR2 FQNEAQ. This CDR3 is 16 amino acids long.

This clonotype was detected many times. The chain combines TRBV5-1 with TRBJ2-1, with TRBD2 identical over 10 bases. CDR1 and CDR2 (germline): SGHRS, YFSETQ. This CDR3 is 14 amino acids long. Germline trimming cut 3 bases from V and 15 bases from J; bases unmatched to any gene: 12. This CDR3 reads CASSYAIGLAVWFF. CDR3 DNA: TGCGCCAGCAGCTACGCTATCGGACTAGCGGTATGGTTCTTC. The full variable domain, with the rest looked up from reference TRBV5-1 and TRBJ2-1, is KAGVTQTPRYLIKTRGQQVTLSCSPISGHRSVSWYQQTPGQGLQFLFEYFSETQRNKGNFPGRFSGRQFSNSRSEMNVSTLELGDSALYLCASSYAIGLAVWFFGPGTRLTVL.

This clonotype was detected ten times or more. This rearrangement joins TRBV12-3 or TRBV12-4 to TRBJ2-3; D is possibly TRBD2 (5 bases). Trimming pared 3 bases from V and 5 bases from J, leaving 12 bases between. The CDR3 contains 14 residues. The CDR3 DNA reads TGTGCCAGCAGTTTCCTCACGAGCGGAGATACGCAGTATTTT. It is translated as CASSFLTSGDTQYF.

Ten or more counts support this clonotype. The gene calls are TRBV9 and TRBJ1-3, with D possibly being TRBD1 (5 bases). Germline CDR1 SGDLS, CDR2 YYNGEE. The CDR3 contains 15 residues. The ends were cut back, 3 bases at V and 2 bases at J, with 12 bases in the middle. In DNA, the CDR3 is TGTGCCAGCAGCGAACAGGTTTGGGCTGGAAACACCATATATTTT. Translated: CASSEQVWAGNTIYF.

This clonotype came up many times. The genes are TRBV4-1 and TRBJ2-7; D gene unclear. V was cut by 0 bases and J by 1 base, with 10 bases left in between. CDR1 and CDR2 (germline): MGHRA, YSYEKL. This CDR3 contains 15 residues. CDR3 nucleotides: TGCGCCAGCAGCCAAGAAGAAGGAGCTTCCTACGAGCAGTACTTC. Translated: CASSQEEGASYEQYF.

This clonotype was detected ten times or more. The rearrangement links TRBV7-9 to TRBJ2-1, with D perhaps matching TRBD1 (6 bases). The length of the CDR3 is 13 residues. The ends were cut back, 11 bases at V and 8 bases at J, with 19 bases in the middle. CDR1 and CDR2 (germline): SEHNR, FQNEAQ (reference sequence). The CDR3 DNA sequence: TGTGCCGTTGAGGGGGAGCCTGGGGATGAGCAGTTCTTC. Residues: CAVEGEPGDEQFF.

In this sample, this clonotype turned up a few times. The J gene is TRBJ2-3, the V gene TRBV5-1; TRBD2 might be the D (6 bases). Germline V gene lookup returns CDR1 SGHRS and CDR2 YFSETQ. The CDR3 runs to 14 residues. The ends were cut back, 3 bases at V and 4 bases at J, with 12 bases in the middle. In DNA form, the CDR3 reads TGCGCCAGCAGCTACCGGGAGCACGCAGATACGCAGTATTTT. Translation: CASSYREHADTQYF.

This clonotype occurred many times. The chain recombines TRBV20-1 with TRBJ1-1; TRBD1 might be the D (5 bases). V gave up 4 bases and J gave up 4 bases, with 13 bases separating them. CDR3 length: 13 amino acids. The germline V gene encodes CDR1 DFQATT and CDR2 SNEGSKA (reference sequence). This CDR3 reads CSANQQVTTEAFF. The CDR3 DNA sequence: TGCAGTGCTAATCAACAGGTAACCACTGAAGCTTTCTTT.

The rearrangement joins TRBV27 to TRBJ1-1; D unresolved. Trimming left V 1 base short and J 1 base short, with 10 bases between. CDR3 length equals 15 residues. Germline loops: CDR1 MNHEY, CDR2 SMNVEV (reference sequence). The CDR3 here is CASSLYTDGNTEAFF. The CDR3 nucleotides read TGTGCCAGCAGTTTATACACGGACGGGAACACTGAAGCTTTCTTT.

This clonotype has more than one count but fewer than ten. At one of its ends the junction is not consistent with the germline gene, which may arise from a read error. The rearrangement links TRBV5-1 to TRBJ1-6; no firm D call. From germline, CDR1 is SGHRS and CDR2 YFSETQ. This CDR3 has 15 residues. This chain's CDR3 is CASTDRATQDSPLNF. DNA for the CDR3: TGCGCCAGCACAGACCGGGCGACCCAGGACTCACCCCTCAACTTT.

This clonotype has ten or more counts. The DNA of the CDR3 is TGCAGTGCTCCGGAGGTGACGTCTAACTATGGCTACACCTTC. It specifies CSAPEVTSNYGYTF. The chain uses TRBV20-1 and TRBJ1-2; no clear D gene. Germline CDR1 and CDR2: DFQATT and SNEGSKA (reference sequence). V was clipped by 5 bases and J by 0 bases, with 13 bases between them. The CDR3 is 14 amino acids.

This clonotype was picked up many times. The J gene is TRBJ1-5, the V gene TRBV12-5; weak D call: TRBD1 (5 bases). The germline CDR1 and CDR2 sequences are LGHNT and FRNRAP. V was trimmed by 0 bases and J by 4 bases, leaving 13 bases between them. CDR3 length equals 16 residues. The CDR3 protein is CASGLVLTAWNQPQHF. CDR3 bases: TGTGCTAGTGGTTTGGTTCTGACAGCCTGGAATCAGCCCCAGCATTTT.

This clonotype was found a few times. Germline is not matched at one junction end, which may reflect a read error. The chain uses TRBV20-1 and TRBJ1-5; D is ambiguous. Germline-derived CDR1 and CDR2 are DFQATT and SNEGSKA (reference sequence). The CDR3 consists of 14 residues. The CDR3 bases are TGCAGTGCTCCCCAAGCGATTGGAAATCAGCCCCAGAATTTT. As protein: CSAPQAIGNQPQNF.

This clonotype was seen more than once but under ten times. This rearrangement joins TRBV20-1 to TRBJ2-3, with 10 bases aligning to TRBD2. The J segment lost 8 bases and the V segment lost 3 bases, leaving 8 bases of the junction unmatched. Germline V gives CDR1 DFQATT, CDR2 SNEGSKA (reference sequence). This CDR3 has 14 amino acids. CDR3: CSASRTSGKVTQYF. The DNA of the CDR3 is TGCAGTGCTAGTCGGACTAGCGGTAAAGTTACGCAGTATTTT.

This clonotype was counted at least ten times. The CDR3 here is CASNTGFGTGELFF. CDR3 DNA sequence: TGTGCCAGCAATACAGGGTTCGGCACCGGGGAGCTGTTTTTT. J is TRBJ2-2 and V is TRBV27; maybe TRBD1 (6 bases). The CDR3 runs to 14 residues. V was shortened by 7 bases and J by 4 bases, with 13 bases between the two germline ends. Looked up from germline, CDR1 is MNHEY and CDR2 is SMNVEV (reference sequence).